One sample yielded the 21 T cell receptor beta chains listed below, sequenced in a study of cytomegalovirus exposure and HLA in healthy donors. Vbeta (60) and Jbeta (13) primers were used in the PCR. The method was immunoSEQ multiplex PCR; TCRdb's version includes in-frame clones alone and lacks a portion of them. This table holds approximately 130,000 clones, 70% to 75% found once. The sample consisted of PBMCs. These receptors were obtained from a man younger than 45 in good health and CMV-seronegative.

The V and J genes are TRBV30 and TRBJ1-1; 10 bases agree with TRBD1. The CDR3 contains 14 residues. Per germline, CDR1 GTSNPN and CDR2 SVGIG (reference sequence). J was trimmed by 5 bases and V by 8 bases; bases with no gene match: 11. The CDR3 coding sequence is TGTGCCGGGGAAGGGACAGGGGCTGGGACTGAAGCTTTCTTT. This translates into CAGEGTGAGTEAFF.

This clone was seen just once. The chain uses TRBV7-2 and TRBJ2-1; D is perhaps TRBD2 (6 bases). Germline CDR1 reads SGHTA; CDR2 reads FQGNSA. This CDR3 has 15 residues. V lost 7 bases, J lost 1 base, and 14 bases lay in between. CDR3 sequence reads: CASTSTSTSYNEQFF. The CDR3 DNA is TGTGCCAGCACCTCGACTAGTACATCCTACAATGAGCAGTTCTTC. Together with reference TRBV7-2 and TRBJ2-1, the CDR3 gives the full variable domain: GAGVSQSPSNKVTEKGKDVELRCDPISGHTALYWYRQSLGQGLEFLIYFQGNSAPDKSGLPSDRFSAERTGGSVSTLTIQRTQQEDSAVYLCASTSTSTSYNEQFFGPGTRLTVL.

The chain links TRBV6-1 to TRBJ1-2; 7 bases are shared with TRBD1. The junction had 9 bases not matched to a gene; V was cut back by 2 bases and J by 6 bases. Germline-derived CDR1 and CDR2 are MNHNS and SASEGT. This CDR3 contains 15 residues. This CDR3 reads CASSELSQGSNGYTF. The CDR3, as DNA: TGTGCCAGCAGTGAACTGTCACAGGGGAGTAATGGCTACACCTTC.

The gene calls are TRBV27 and TRBJ2-3, with 8 bases fitting TRBD2. After removal of 6 bases from V and 2 bases from J, the junction contained 1 base not matched to a gene. This CDR3 is built from 13 residues. Germline V CDR1 and CDR2: MNHEY, SMNVEV (reference sequence). Written as DNA, the CDR3 is TGTGCCAGCAGCGGGGGGGACACAGATACGCAGTATTTT. Protein product: CASSGGDTDTQYF.

This clone was counted between two and nine times. The V and J genes are TRBV5-4 and TRBJ2-7; 8 positions match TRBD1. Germline-derived CDR1 and CDR2 are SGHNT and YYREEE (reference sequence). This CDR3 region has 15 residues. V lost 6 bases and J lost 2; bases outside the gene matches: 10. CDR3 DNA: TGTGCCAGCAAGGTCGGGACAGGTGTCCCCTACGAGCAGTACTTC. Protein: CASKVGTGVPYEQYF.

V gene TRBV28 combines with J gene TRBJ1-4; D not certain. CDR1 is MDHEN and CDR2 is SYDVKM in the germline V gene. V was trimmed by 6 bases and J by 0 bases, leaving 17 bases between them. The CDR3 runs to 17 residues. The CDR3 protein is CASSGDGAGTTNEKLFF. Here the CDR3 DNA reads TGTGCCAGCAGCGGGGATGGAGCCGGGACAACTAATGAAAAACTGTTTTTT.

The chain combines TRBV2 with TRBJ1-1; no firm D call. V lost 4 bases, J lost 0 bases, and 12 bases lay in between. CDR1 is SNHLY, CDR2 FYNNEI, per germline. The CDR3 covers 15 residues. CDR3 in DNA: TGTGCCAGCAGTGTGGCGGGAGGCTTGAACACTGAAGCTTTCTTT. Translation gives CASSVAGGLNTEAFF. Together with reference TRBV2 and TRBJ1-1, the CDR3 gives the full variable domain: EPEVTQTPSHQVTQMGQEVILRCVPISNHLYFYWYRQILGQKVEFLVSFYNNEISEKSEIFDDQFSVERPDGSNFTLKIRSTKLEDSAMYFCASSVAGGLNTEAFFGQGTRLTVV.

A single count supports this clone. Written as DNA, the CDR3 is TGTGCCAGCAGCCTTTGGACAGGGAAGAATGAAAAACTGTTTTTT. It translates to CASSLWTGKNEKLFF. V and J are TRBV28 and TRBJ1-4; 8 bases are a match to TRBD1. With 6 bases clipped from V and 5 bases from J, the junction kept 8 bases outside the gene matches. From germline, CDR1 is MDHEN and CDR2 SYDVKM. The CDR3 is 15 amino acids.

V is TRBV27 and J is TRBJ2-7; maybe TRBD1 (5 bases). CDR3 length: 14 amino acids. Germline V lookup: CDR1 MNHEY, CDR2 SMNVEV (reference sequence). V was clipped by 5 bases and J by 2 bases, with 13 bases between them. The CDR3 spells CASSKGPLPYEQYF. In DNA form, the CDR3 reads TGTGCCAGCAGTAAGGGGCCTCTGCCCTACGAGCAGTACTTC.

Concerning this clone itself: The final CDR3 position lacks the conserved phenylalanine or tryptophan, pointing to a likely read error. The rearrangement joins TRBV19 to TRBJ1-5; 7 nucleotides agree with TRBD1. The germline V gene encodes CDR1 LNHDA and CDR2 SQIVND (reference sequence). CDR3 length equals 13 residues. With V trimmed by 7 bases and J by 7 bases, 7 bases remained unmatched. CDR3 protein: CASTPQGVQPQHV. The CDR3 bases are TGTGCCAGTACACCTCAGGGGGTGCAGCCCCAGCATGTT.

The gene calls are TRBV7-9 and TRBJ2-1, with D perhaps matching TRBD2 (7 bases). Per germline, CDR1 SEHNR and CDR2 FQNEAQ (reference sequence). CDR3 length: 19 amino acids. V was shortened by 1 base and J by 2 bases, with 21 bases between the two germline ends. The CDR3: CASSLVEGGGAQTYNEQFF. The CDR3 DNA sequence: TGTGCCAGCAGCTTAGTAGAGGGAGGGGGAGCGCAAACCTACAATGAGCAGTTCTTC.

This rearrangement joins TRBV28 to TRBJ1-2; TRBD1 matches at 7 bases. CDR1 MDHEN and CDR2 SYDVKM come from the germline V gene. With 6 bases clipped from V and 6 bases from J, the junction kept 16 bases outside the gene matches. The CDR3 contains 16 residues. CDR3 loop: CASSPGRQGWSHGYTF. The CDR3 DNA follows: TGTGCCAGCAGCCCAGGTAGACAGGGCTGGTCTCATGGCTACACCTTC.

This clone was observed a few times. The rearrangement uses TRBV5-4 and TRBJ1-2; no clear D. V lost 4 bases and J 7 bases, leaving 17 bases between the germline ends. The germline V gene has CDR1 SGHNT and CDR2 YYREEE (reference sequence). The CDR3 extends over 14 amino acids. The DNA of the CDR3 is TGTGCCAGCAGCCCGGGTGCGGAGTGGTCTGGCTACACCTTC. It encodes CASSPGAEWSGYTF. The whole variable domain, filled in from reference TRBV5-4 and TRBJ1-2, reads ETGVTQSPTHLIKTRGQQVTLRCSSQSGHNTVSWYQQALGQGPQFIFQYYREEENGRGNFPPRFSGLQFPNYSSELNVNALELDDSALYLCASSPGAEWSGYTFGSGTRLTVV.

V and J are TRBV27 and TRBJ1-1; the D is unclear. The V end was cut by 6 bases, the J end by 1 base, with 12 bases between. Germline V gives CDR1 MNHEY, CDR2 SMNVEV (reference sequence). The CDR3 covers 14 residues. The CDR3 nucleotides read TGTGCCAGCAGCCCTCGGGAGACGAACACTGAAGCTTTCTTT. Protein product: CASSPRETNTEAFF.

This chain uses TRBV2 with TRBJ1-2; the D gene is possibly TRBD1 (6 bases). The V end was cut by 5 bases, the J end by 0 bases, with 13 bases between. This CDR3 comprises 15 residues. Looked up from germline, CDR1 is SNHLY and CDR2 is FYNNEI. DNA for the CDR3: TGTGCCAGCAGTCTAAGGACAGTCTCTAACTATGGCTACACCTTC. It yields the protein CASSLRTVSNYGYTF.

The chain is built from TRBV29-1 and TRBJ1-2; possible D gene TRBD1, 5 bases. Germline V gene sequence: CDR1 SQVTM, CDR2 ANQGSEA. The V and J ends lost 1 base and 4 bases respectively, with 10 bases between them. This CDR3 spans 13 amino acids. The CDR3 region is CSVEGQGLYGYTF. The CDR3, as DNA: TGCAGCGTTGAAGGGCAGGGACTCTATGGCTACACCTTC.

Only a few counts were recorded for this clone. CDR3 loop: CASNDREETQYF. CDR3 sequence (DNA): TGTGCCAGCAATGACAGGGAAGAGACCCAGTACTTC. V is TRBV28 and J is TRBJ2-5, with 7 bases fitting TRBD1. Germline V lookup: CDR1 MDHEN, CDR2 SYDVKM. J was trimmed by 3 bases and V by 7 bases; bases with no gene match: 2. The CDR3 runs 12 residues. Full variable domain (outside the CDR3, taken from reference TRBV28 and TRBJ2-5): DVKVTQSSRYLVKRTGEKVFLECVQDMDHENMFWYRQDPGLGLRLIYFSYDVKMKEKGDIPEGYSVSREKKERFSLILESASTNQTSMYLCASNDREETQYFGPGTRLLVL.

This rearrangement joins TRBV30 to TRBJ2-2, with 7 bases identical to TRBD2. CDR1 is GTSNPN, CDR2 SVGIG, per germline (reference sequence). Trimming at V came to 5 bases and at J to 6 bases, leaving 3 bases not matched to a gene. CDR3 size: 12 residues. The CDR3 protein is CAWGEGSGELFF. CDR3 DNA sequence: TGTGCCTGGGGGGAGGGGTCCGGGGAGCTGTTTTTT. Supplemented by reference TRBV30 and TRBJ2-2, the full variable domain reads SQTIHQWPATLVQPVGSPLSLECTVEGTSNPNLYWYRQAAGRGLQLLFYSVGIGQISSEVPQNLSASRPQDRQFILSSKKLLLSDSGFYLCAWGEGSGELFFGEGSRLTVL.

The chain has TRBV7-8 and TRBJ1-2; D unclear. The CDR3 is made up of 15 amino acids. CDR1 and CDR2 from the germline V gene are SGHVS and FQNEAQ. V dropped 4 bases and J dropped 8 bases, with 20 bases sitting between them. This chain's CDR3 is CASSSYAGSQVGYTF. In DNA form, the CDR3 reads TGTGCCAGCAGCTCATATGCCGGTTCCCAGGTGGGCTACACCTTC.

The chain employs TRBV7-9 and TRBJ2-5, with D possibly being TRBD1 (6 bases). Germline lookup yields CDR1 SEHNR and CDR2 FQNEAQ (reference sequence). The germline V and J ends were trimmed by 5 bases and 1 base, with 11 bases remaining between them. The CDR3 loop spans 14 amino acids. The CDR3 region has the DNA TGTGCCAGCAGCCACCCACAGGGCCAAGAGACCCAGTACTTC. Its protein product is CASSHPQGQETQYF.

The chain recombines TRBV30 with TRBJ1-2, with 7 bases lining up with TRBD1. The CDR3 consists of 14 residues. J gave up 3 bases and V 4 bases, and 8 bases lay outside the gene matches. Germline V lookup: CDR1 GTSNPN, CDR2 SVGIG (reference sequence). The CDR3 protein is CAWNSRGRHYGYTF. The CDR3 nucleotides are TGTGCCTGGAATTCTAGGGGGCGCCACTATGGCTACACCTTC.